This T cell receptor (beta chain) was profiled in a study of blood T cell repertoires in COVID-19. Study context: Acute and convalescent COVID-19 specimens originated in the United States, Italy and Spain. T cells, B-cell-depleted T cells, or PBMCs supplied cDNA or gDNA.

In the original processing: Estimates of nucleated cell counts were drawn from the amplification of reference gene primers. Some clones are missing from TCRdb's copy, which holds only in-frame ones; the method was immunoSEQ multiplex PCR. V and J calls and clone size follow that table, whereas D and trimming were derived from the DNA. In the table there are a few hundred thousand clones, roughly 90% of which are singletons. The germline V and J ends were trimmed by 5 bases and 2 bases, with 16 bases remaining between them. The CDR3 consists of 15 residues. Germline CDR1 reads LNHDA; CDR2 reads SQIVND (reference sequence). Patients of the Seattle cohort, enrolled during active infection, were followed longitudinally.

J is TRBJ2-7 and V is TRBV19; perhaps TRBD2 as D (7 bases). The sample consisted of peripheral blood. This clonotype was sampled from a woman aged 60-75 years with COVID-19, enrolled during active disease. CDR3 amino acids: CASSPLRGATYEQYF. DNA of the CDR3: TGTGCCAGTAGTCCCCTTCGGGGGGCAACCTACGAGCAGTACTTC.